A single sample is the source of the 29 T cell receptor beta chains below, sequenced in a study of cytomegalovirus exposure and HLA in healthy donors. The PCR used 60 Vbeta and 13 Jbeta primers. The method was immunoSEQ multiplex PCR; TCRdb's version includes in-frame clones alone and lacks a portion of them. The repertoire includes 160,000 or so clones, around four fifths of them detected once, and more than 1.5% sits in the top ten. The specimen sequenced was PBMCs. These receptor sequences come from a woman between 18 and 29 years old in good health and CMV-seronegative.

Only a few counts were recorded for this clone. DNA of the CDR3: TGTGCCAGTAGCGGGGAGGGTGAGGTTCAGCCCCAGCATTTT. Translated, it gives CASSGEGEVQPQHF. The V call is TRBV19, the J call TRBJ1-5, with D unclear. Trimming took 6 bases from V and 6 from J, leaving 15 bases between them. This CDR3 spans 14 amino acids. Germline CDR1 LNHDA, CDR2 SQIVND (reference sequence).

This chain connects TRBV27 to TRBJ2-2; 7 nucleotides align to TRBD1. With 7 bases clipped from V and 4 bases from J, the junction kept 6 bases outside the gene matches. The germline CDR1 and CDR2 sequences are MNHEY and SMNVEV (reference sequence). The CDR3 loop spans 14 amino acids. DNA for the CDR3: TGTGCCAGCACCTTACAGGGGACCACCGGGGAGCTGTTTTTT. It encodes CASTLQGTTGELFF.

Judged by abundance, this clone is medium-sized (0.01 to 0.1%). The V and J genes are TRBV6-5 and TRBJ2-6; D gene uncertain. Trimming left V 6 bases short and J 1 base short, with 4 bases between. This CDR3 is 13 amino acids long. Germline V gene lookup returns CDR1 MNHEY and CDR2 SVGAGI. The CDR3 bases are TGTGCCAGCAGCGGTTCTGGGGCCAACGTCCTGACTTTC. Translation gives CASSGSGANVLTF.

There are a few counts of this clone. V is TRBV12-2 and J is TRBJ2-2; TRBD2, the D gene given by the table, was not confirmed from the DNA. TRBV12-2 corresponds to a pseudogene. CDR3 length: 17 residues. This chain's CDR3 is CASRPPKGGRVTGELFF. CDR3 sequence (DNA): TGTGCAAGTCGCCCTCCGAAGGGGGGGCGAGTCACCGGGGAGCTGTTTTTT.

Regarding this clone: Other DNA sequences in this specimen translate into the identical CDR3. The CDR3 DNA is TGTGCCTGGAGTTCAGGGGCTAATCAGCCCCAGCATTTT. Translation gives CAWSSGANQPQHF. This chain uses TRBV30 with TRBJ1-5, with a possible D match to TRBD1 (6 bases). The CDR3 length is 13 residues. Trimming stripped 2 bases from V and 4 bases from J, with 9 bases between. Looked up from germline, CDR1 is GTSNPN and CDR2 is SVGIG (reference sequence). Complete variable domain (other parts from reference TRBV30 and TRBJ1-5): SQTIHQWPATLVQPVGSPLSLECTVEGTSNPNLYWYRQAAGRGLQLLFYSVGIGQISSEVPQNLSASRPQDRQFILSSKKLLLSDSGFYLCAWSSGANQPQHFGDGTRLSIL.

The rearrangement uses TRBV6-4 and TRBJ2-7, with D perhaps matching TRBD2 (6 bases). This CDR3 region has 14 residues. V was shortened by 5 bases and J by 6 bases, with 17 bases between the two germline ends. CDR1 and CDR2 (germline): MRHNA, SNTAGT. The CDR3 DNA reads as TGTGCCAGCAGTCCGGGGGATCGGCCTAGCGAGCAGTACTTC. Translating it yields CASSPGDRPSEQYF.

This clone appeared a single time. The V and J genes are TRBV18 and TRBJ2-3; 7 nucleotides match TRBD1. Unmatched junction bases numbered 3, after V lost 3 bases and J lost 0 bases. This CDR3 comprises 15 residues. The germline V gene has CDR1 KGHSH and CDR2 LQKENI. The DNA for the CDR3 is TGTGCCAGCTCACCCGGGACAGCTAGCACAGATACGCAGTATTTT. Encoded protein: CASSPGTASTDTQYF.

V usage is TRBV4-1 and J usage is TRBJ1-1, with D uncertain. V gave up 0 bases and J gave up 1 base, with 12 bases separating them. Germline values: CDR1 MGHRA, CDR2 YSYEKL. This CDR3 comprises 16 residues. The DNA for the CDR3 is TGCGCCAGCAGCCAAGACCGCACGTCAGGGAACACTGAAGCTTTCTTT. Its protein is CASSQDRTSGNTEAFF.

V is TRBV18 and J is TRBJ2-7; TRBD1 agrees at 7 bases. There are 15 residues in the CDR3. With V trimmed by 3 bases and J by 6 bases, 11 bases remained unmatched. Germline CDR1 reads KGHSH; CDR2 reads LQKENI. The CDR3, as DNA: TGTGCCAGCTCACCTTTCGGACAGGTAACAAGCGAGCAGTACTTC. This sequence encodes CASSPFGQVTSEQYF.

The chain recombines TRBV2 with TRBJ2-1, with 7 bases lining up with TRBD2. The CDR3 runs to 15 residues. Germline lookup yields CDR1 SNHLY and CDR2 FYNNEI. The V gene end was trimmed by 3 bases and the J gene end by 2 bases; junction bases not matched to a gene: 4. CDR3 DNA: TGTGCCAGCAGTGACCGGGGGGTAGCCTACAATGAGCAGTTCTTC. Its translation is CASSDRGVAYNEQFF.

The rearrangement joins TRBV6-5 to TRBJ2-7, with TRBD2 matching 7 bases. The CDR3 is 15 amino acids. CDR1 and CDR2 (germline): MNHEY, SVGAGI. V was pared by 6 bases and J by 4 bases, with 12 bases of the junction left unmatched. CDR3 sequence reads: CASSIFGGEGYEQYF. The CDR3 DNA is TGTGCCAGCAGCATCTTTGGGGGGGAGGGGTACGAGCAGTACTTC.

Note on this clone: The same CDR3 is also encoded by other DNA sequences in this sample. This chain connects TRBV5-1 to TRBJ1-5; tentative D call: TRBD1 (6 bases). V was trimmed by 5 bases and J by 4 bases, leaving 19 bases between them. The germline CDR1 and CDR2 sequences are SGHRS and YFSETQ. This CDR3 has 16 amino acids. CDR3 residues: CASRPDSSGGNQPQHF. In DNA form, the CDR3 reads TGCGCCAGCAGACCGGACAGCTCGGGAGGGAATCAGCCCCAGCATTTT.

V is TRBV7-9 and J is TRBJ1-2, with D possibly being TRBD1 (5 bases). The CDR3 loop spans 13 amino acids. Germline V gene sequence: CDR1 SEHNR, CDR2 FQNEAQ (reference sequence). Between the trimmed V and J ends, which lost 6 bases and 1 base, there was a span of 9 bases. DNA for the CDR3: TGTGCCAGCAGGCAGGGAAGTAACTATGGCTACACCTTC. Its translation: CASRQGSNYGYTF. Supplemented by reference TRBV7-9 and TRBJ1-2, the full variable domain reads DTGVSQNPRHKITKRGQNVTFRCDPISEHNRLYWYRQTLGQGPEFLTYFQNEAQLEKSRLLSDRFSAERPKGSFSTLEIQRTEQGDSAMYLCASRQGSNYGYTFGSGTRLTVV.

This clone was seen only a few times. This chain connects TRBV6-6 to TRBJ1-1, with 7 positions matching TRBD1. Germline trimming cut 6 bases from V and 0 bases from J; bases unmatched to any gene: 1. Germline loops: CDR1 MNHNY, CDR2 SVGAGI (reference sequence). The CDR3 length is 13 residues. The DNA of the CDR3 is TGTGCCAGCAGAGACAGGGTGAACACTGAAGCTTTCTTT. Translated, it gives CASRDRVNTEAFF.

The chain is built from TRBV7-2 and TRBJ1-2; TRBD1 matches 7 bases. V lost 8 bases to trimming and J lost 4 bases; unmatched junction nucleotides: 13. The CDR3 loop spans 15 amino acids. Germline assignment: CDR1 SGHTA and CDR2 FQGNSA. The CDR3 DNA sequence: TGTGCCAGCTCCCCTAAGACAGGGTACAGCTATGGCTACACCTTC. This translates into CASSPKTGYSYGYTF.

This sequence joins TRBV10-2 and TRBJ2-7, with TRBD1 as a possible D gene (6 bases). V gave up 2 bases and J gave up 0 bases, with 8 bases separating them. Per germline, CDR1 WSHSY and CDR2 SAAADI. The CDR3 is 14 residues long. Here the CDR3 DNA reads TGCGCCAGCAGTGAGAGAGGGGGCTCCTACGAGCAGTACTTC. Translating it yields CASSERGGSYEQYF.

To note about this clone: Likely a read error: the CDR3 ends without its conserved phenylalanine or tryptophan. V and J are TRBV6-1 and TRBJ1-2; a weak D match, TRBD1 (5 bases). Trimming shortened V by 4 bases and J by 8 bases, and 11 bases separated the two germline ends. Per germline, CDR1 MNHNS and CDR2 SASEGT. The CDR3 contains 12 residues. The CDR3 bases are TGTGCCAGCAGTGCCTACAGGTACGGCTACACCCTC. Its translation: CASSAYRYGYTL.

This chain joins TRBV6-1 and TRBJ1-1; no definite D call. V was shortened by 8 bases and J by 3 bases, with 19 bases between the two germline ends. This CDR3 comprises 15 residues. Germline V CDR1 and CDR2: MNHNS, SASEGT. Here the CDR3 DNA reads TGTGCCAGCGTGGAGAGAAGGACTTTGGACACTGAAGCTTTCTTT. Amino acids: CASVERRTLDTEAFF.

J is TRBJ2-7 and V is TRBV19, with 7 bases lining up with TRBD1. The CDR3 is 14 amino acids. Trimming removed 6 bases from V and 0 bases from J; junction bases left unmatched: 5. The V gene's germline CDR1 is LNHDA and CDR2 SQIVND (reference sequence). The CDR3 DNA sequence: TGTGCCAGTAGATCTAGGGACAGCTCCTACGAGCAGTACTTC. Translating gives CASRSRDSSYEQYF.

The chain links TRBV30 to TRBJ1-5, with D possibly matching TRBD1 (6 bases). Germline V CDR1 and CDR2: GTSNPN, SVGIG (reference sequence). V lost 0 bases and J 4 bases, leaving 16 bases between the germline ends. The length of the CDR3 is 16 residues. The CDR3 region is CAWSVGGAVENQPQHF. The CDR3 DNA is TGTGCCTGGAGTGTCGGGGGGGCCGTGGAAAATCAGCCCCAGCATTTT.

The V call is TRBV19, the J call TRBJ1-5, with D possibly TRBD1 on 5 matching bases. With 3 bases removed from V and 5 bases from J, the gap between germline ends came to 11 bases. Germline CDR1 LNHDA, CDR2 SQIVND (reference sequence). CDR3 length equals 14 residues. CDR3 in DNA: TGTGCCAGTAGTATCCTCAGGGATGATCAGCCCCAGCATTTT. This encodes CASSILRDDQPQHF.

The chain is built from TRBV18 and TRBJ1-1; TRBD1 matches 9 bases. The CDR3 length is 14 residues. Per the germline V gene, CDR1 is KGHSH and CDR2 is LQKENI. Trimming took 4 bases from V and 10 from J; bases not matched to a gene: 10. The CDR3 sequence: CASSREGQGGRAFF. CDR3 DNA: TGTGCCAGCTCACGAGAGGGACAGGGTGGGAGAGCTTTCTTT.

The rearrangement joins TRBV4-1 to TRBJ2-5, with D maybe TRBD2 (5 bases). The end of the DNA is better explained by TRBJ2-7, so the J call may be wrong. Germline CDR1 reads MGHRA; CDR2 reads YSYEKL. The CDR3 sequence is 16 residues long. CDR3 region: CASSYKKGLNSYEQYF. The DNA for the CDR3 is TGCGCCAGCAGTTATAAAAAAGGACTTAACTCCTACGAGCAGTACTTC.

The chain employs TRBV19 and TRBJ1-5; possible D gene TRBD1, 5 bases. The ends were cut back, 3 bases at V and 6 bases at J, with 18 bases in the middle. CDR1 is LNHDA, CDR2 SQIVND, per germline (reference sequence). This CDR3 is built from 16 residues. CDR3 sequence reads: CASSMNQVRGGQPQHF. In nucleotides, the CDR3 is TGTGCCAGTAGTATGAATCAGGTGCGGGGCGGTCAGCCCCAGCATTTT.

In DNA form, the CDR3 reads TGTGCCAGCAGCTTAGATCGGGGTTGGGTAACCTGTACCGGGGAGCTGTTTTTT. Translated: CASSLDRGWVTCTGELFF. The V gene is TRBV11-3, the J gene TRBJ2-2, with TRBD2 as a possible D gene (5 bases). Germline V lookup: CDR1 SGHNT, CDR2 YENEEA. Trimming cost V 0 bases and J 5 bases, with 19 bases left between them. The CDR3 runs to 18 residues.

This clone appeared a few times. In DNA form, the CDR3 reads TGTGCCAGCAGTTCCCCTGGGACAGGCGATAATTCACCCCTCCACTTT. Its translation: CASSSPGTGDNSPLHF. The chain recombines TRBV6-5 with TRBJ1-6, with TRBD1 matching 8 bases. J lost 5 bases, V lost 4 bases, and 7 bases had no gene match. CDR3 length: 16 residues. Germline values: CDR1 MNHEY, CDR2 SVGAGI.

V and J are TRBV6-1 and TRBJ1-5; TRBD1 agrees at 7 bases. CDR1 and CDR2 (germline): MNHNS, SASEGT. Trimming took 7 bases from V and 4 from J; bases not matched to a gene: 10. CDR3 length: 15 residues. The CDR3 bases are TGTGCCAGCAAACTAGGGGGCCTCGGGAATCAGCCCCAGCATTTT. This translates into CASKLGGLGNQPQHF.

V and J are TRBV6-5 and TRBJ1-4, with D possibly TRBD1 on 5 matching bases. With 2 bases removed from V and 7 bases from J, the gap between germline ends came to 17 bases. This CDR3 has 16 amino acids. Germline loops: CDR1 MNHEY, CDR2 SVGAGI. The CDR3: CASSYNGHLAGEKLFF. CDR3 sequence (DNA): TGTGCCAGCAGTTACAACGGACACTTGGCAGGTGAAAAACTGTTTTTT.

This sequence joins TRBV28 and TRBJ2-7; 9 bases match TRBD2. Unmatched junction bases numbered 12, after V lost 6 bases and J lost 3 bases. This CDR3 has 16 amino acids. The V gene's germline CDR1 is MDHEN and CDR2 SYDVKM. CDR3: CASRINSGGLFYEQYF. The CDR3 bases are TGTGCCAGCAGGATTAACAGCGGGGGGCTTTTCTACGAGCAGTACTTC.